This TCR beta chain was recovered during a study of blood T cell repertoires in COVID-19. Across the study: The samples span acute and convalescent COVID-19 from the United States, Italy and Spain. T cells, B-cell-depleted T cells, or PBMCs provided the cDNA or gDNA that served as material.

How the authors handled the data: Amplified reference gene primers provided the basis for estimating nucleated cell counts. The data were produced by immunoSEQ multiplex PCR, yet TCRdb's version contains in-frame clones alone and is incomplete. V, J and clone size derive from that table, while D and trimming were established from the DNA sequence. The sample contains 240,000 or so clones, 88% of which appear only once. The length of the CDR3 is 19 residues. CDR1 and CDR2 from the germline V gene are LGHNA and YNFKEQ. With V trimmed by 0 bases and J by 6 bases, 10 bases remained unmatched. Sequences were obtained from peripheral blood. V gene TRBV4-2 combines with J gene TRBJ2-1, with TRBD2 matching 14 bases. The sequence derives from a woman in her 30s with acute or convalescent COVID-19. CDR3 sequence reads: CASSQDPPRLAGGPNEQFF. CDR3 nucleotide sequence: TGTGCCAGCAGCCAAGACCCCCCACGACTAGCGGGAGGGCCCAATGAGCAGTTCTTC.